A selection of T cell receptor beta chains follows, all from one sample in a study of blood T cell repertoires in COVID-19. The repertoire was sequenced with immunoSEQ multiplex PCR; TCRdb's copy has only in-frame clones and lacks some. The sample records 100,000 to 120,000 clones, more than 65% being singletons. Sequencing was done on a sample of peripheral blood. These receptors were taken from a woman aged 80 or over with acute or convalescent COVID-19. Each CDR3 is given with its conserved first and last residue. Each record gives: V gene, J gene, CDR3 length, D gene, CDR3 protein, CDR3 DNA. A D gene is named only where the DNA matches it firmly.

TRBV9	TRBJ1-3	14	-	CASSVSSGGRAIYF	TGTGCCAGCAGCGTATCATCTGGGGGGAGGGCCATATATTTT
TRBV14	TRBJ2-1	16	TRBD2	CASSPSTSGTYNEQFF	TGTGCCAGCAGCCCGTCTACTAGCGGTACCTACAATGAGCAGTTCTTC
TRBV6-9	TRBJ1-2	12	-	CASSRDYDGYTF	TGTGCCAGCAGTCGGGACTATGATGGCTACACCTTC
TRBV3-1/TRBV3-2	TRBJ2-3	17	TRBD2	CASSPRQAGGGTDTQYF	TGTGCCAGCAGCCCCCGCCAAGCGGGGGGTGGGACAGATACGCAGTATTTT
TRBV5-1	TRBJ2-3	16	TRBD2	CASSSRLAGSPDTQYF	TGCGCCAGCAGCTCGCGACTAGCAGGTTCCCCAGATACGCAGTATTTT
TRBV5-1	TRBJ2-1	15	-	CASSLGASSYNEQFF	TGCGCCAGCAGCTTGGGAGCTAGCTCCTACAATGAGCAGTTCTTC
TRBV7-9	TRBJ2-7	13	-	CASSSTGYYEQYF	TGTGCCAGCAGCTCTACGGGGTACTACGAGCAGTACTTC
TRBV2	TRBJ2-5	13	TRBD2	CASETGLDGTQYF	TGTGCCAGCGAAACGGGACTAGATGGGACCCAGTACTTC
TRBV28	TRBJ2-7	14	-	CASSPAGQTYEQYF	TGTGCCAGCAGCCCCGCGGGCCAGACCTACGAGCAGTACTTC
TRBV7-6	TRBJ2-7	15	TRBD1	CASSLGQTGVSEQYF	TGTGCCAGCAGTTTAGGCCAGACAGGGGTTAGCGAGCAGTACTTC
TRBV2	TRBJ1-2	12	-	CASSVGREGYTF	TGTGCCAGCAGCGTTGGACGGGAAGGCTACACCTTC
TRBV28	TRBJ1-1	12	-	CASTQVNTEAFF	TGTGCCAGCACCCAGGTGAACACTGAAGCTTTCTTT
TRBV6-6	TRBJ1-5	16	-	CASRDSAGAASQPQHF	TGTGCCAGCAGAGACAGTGCGGGGGCCGCGAGTCAGCCCCAGCATTTT
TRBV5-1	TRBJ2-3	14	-	CASSSGGSTDTQYF	TGCGCCAGCAGTAGTGGAGGCAGCACAGATACGCAGTATTTT
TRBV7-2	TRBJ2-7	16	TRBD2	CASSPGSGFVFGEQYF	TGTGCCAGCAGCCCCGGTAGCGGGTTCGTTTTTGGCGAGCAGTACTTC
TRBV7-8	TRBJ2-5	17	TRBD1	CASSLRVTGSYQETQYF	TGTGCCAGCAGCTTAAGGGTGACAGGGTCTTACCAAGAGACCCAGTACTTC
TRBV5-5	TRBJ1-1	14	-	CASSLADSAPEAFF	TGTGCCAGCAGCTTGGCCGACAGCGCCCCTGAAGCTTTCTTT
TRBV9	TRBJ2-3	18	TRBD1	CASSVATGWDRRTDTQYF	TGTGCCAGCAGCGTAGCTACCGGTTGGGACAGAAGAACAGATACGCAGTATTTT